This TCR beta chain was documented in a study of cytomegalovirus exposure and HLA in healthy donors. Findings and caveats of the study: Later analysis revealed greater clonal expansion in HLA-associated TCR beta chains than in equally common others. An assumption of roughly uniform sequencing depth across donors underlay the presence/absence analyses.

About this clone itself: What it binds is not known.

13 Jbeta primers and 60 Vbeta primers were used for the PCR. The assay was immunoSEQ multiplex PCR, and TCRdb's table has in-frame clones only and misses some. This table has under 150,000 clones, 70% to 85% appearing once. Germline loops: CDR1 MNHEY, CDR2 SVGAGI. V was pared by 7 bases and J by 4 bases, with 9 bases between. The CDR3 loop spans 12 amino acids. The origin of this receptor is a male donor in good health and CMV-seronegative. The chain recombines TRBV6-5 with TRBJ2-3; D call uncertain. The sequenced sample was PBMCs. Written as DNA, the CDR3 is TGTGCCAGCAATAGTAACTCAGATACGCAGTATTTT. It specifies CASNSNSDTQYF.